This T cell receptor beta chain is from a study of T cell responses to AZD1222 COVID-19 vaccine. General study results and limits: Unmutated variant regions are reportedly targeted by nearly half of spike-specific TCRs. Only six AZD1222 recipients tested seropositive at baseline. Donor demographics were predominantly white British with a female majority; clonal diversity may be underestimated. After the peak T cell response, and only then, were repertoires sampled.

CDR1 and CDR2 from the germline V gene are SGHDT and YYEEEE. V was clipped by 3 bases and J by 4 bases, with 14 bases between them. The CDR3 has 14 amino acids. Points on this clone: Antigen: not known.

The method was immunoSEQ multiplex PCR; TCRdb's version includes in-frame clones alone and lacks a portion of them. Among about 110,000 clones listed, approximately 90% were seen once. Sequences were derived from peripheral blood, sampled 28 days after the second AZD1222 dose. The rearrangement uses TRBV5-6 and TRBJ2-7, with D possibly matching TRBD1 (6 bases). This receptor was identified in an adult who received the AZD1222 COVID-19 vaccine. The CDR3 spells CASSWGNREYEQYF. For the CDR3, the DNA is TGTGCCAGCAGCTGGGGGAACAGGGAGTACGAGCAGTACTTC.